This T cell receptor (beta chain) was recorded in a study of vaccination and CD4 T cells after COVID-19. Study-level background: Investigators stimulated cells with overlapping spike peptides drawn from SARS-CoV-2, HCoV-NL63, HCoV-OC43 and HCoV-229E.

Sequenced with the Oncomine TCR Beta short-read assay was DNA taken from cultured CD4+ T cells. TCRdb re-called the PCR reads with MiXCR, one entry per CDR3 protein. The data show just under 20,000 distinct CDR3 sequences, about 51% seen once. This clonotype was seen more than once but under ten times. Its antigen is not identified. Described treatment: approximately 10-day PBMC culture with coronavirus spike peptide pools or control peptides (ViraFEST assay). V trimming: 0 bases; J trimming: 4 bases; junction bases outside the gene matches: 0. This CDR3 is 13 amino acids long. CDR1 is SGHNT and CDR2 is YYREEE in the germline V gene (reference sequence).

Specimen: CD4+ T cells from blood, cultured in vitro. The TCR comes from a human donor who had recovered from COVID-19. The rearrangement links TRBV5-4 to TRBJ2-5; 7 nucleotides match TRBD1. CDR3 bases: TGTGCCAGCAGCTTGGCAGGGGGAGAGACCCAGTACTTC. It yields the protein CASSLAGGETQYF.